This TCR beta chain derives from a study of response to subunit inactivated influenza vaccine. Whole-study findings and limits: Researchers suggested that each seasonal influenza vaccination recruits few new T cells.

This clonotype was seen only once. Its antigen remains unknown. Germline V lookup: CDR1 MDHEN, CDR2 SYDVKM. CDR3 size: 13 residues. Trimming removed 5 bases at V and 2 bases at J, with 10 bases between. TCRdb redid the calling of the RT-PCR reads with MiXCR, one entry per CDR3 protein. This table holds 800,000 to 1,000,000 distinct CDR3 sequences, around 21% found once. This clonotype was sampled from a man aged 45-65 years who received an inactivated influenza vaccine. The V and J genes are TRBV28 and TRBJ2-7; perhaps TRBD2 as D (5 bases). The source material was PBMCs from blood, sampled 5 to 6 days after vaccination. The CDR3 coding sequence is TGTGCCAGCAGTGTCCCCGGGACCTACGAGCAGTACTTC. Protein sequence: CASSVPGTYEQYF.